These 4 T cell receptor beta chains were sequenced from one sample in a study of blood T cell repertoires in COVID-19. Clones were sequenced by immunoSEQ multiplex PCR, and TCRdb holds only the in-frame ones, with some missing. The sample yields roughly 140,000 clones, 80% to 90% seen once. Sequenced: peripheral blood. The source of these receptors is a middle-aged woman with acute or convalescent COVID-19.

The chain combines TRBV6-5 with TRBJ2-1, with 9 bases matching TRBD1. J was trimmed by 6 bases and V by 1 base; bases with no gene match: 7. The CDR3 extends over 16 amino acids. Germline-derived CDR1 and CDR2 are MNHEY and SVGAGI. CDR3 coding DNA: TGTGCCAGCAGTTACTTACCCTCGGGACAGGGCAATGAGCAGTTCTTC. It specifies CASSYLPSGQGNEQFF.

The J gene is TRBJ1-1, the V gene TRBV10-1; 8 positions match TRBD1. This CDR3 is built from 14 residues. Germline CDR1 and CDR2: WNHNN and SYGVQD (reference sequence). J was trimmed by 1 base and V by 6 bases; bases with no gene match: 4. CDR3 bases: TGCGCCAGCAGCCGGGACAGGTCGAACACTGAAGCTTTCTTT. It specifies CASSRDRSNTEAFF.

The chain links TRBV7-9 to TRBJ2-1, with D perhaps TRBD2 (5 bases). Per the germline V gene, CDR1 is SEHNR and CDR2 is FQNEAQ (reference sequence). The CDR3 is 18 amino acids. Trimming took off 0 bases at V and 5 bases at J, with 20 bases between the two ends. The CDR3 protein is CASSLALLAPGPNNEQFF. The CDR3, as DNA: TGTGCCAGCAGCTTAGCGCTTTTAGCGCCGGGTCCTAACAATGAGCAGTTCTTC.

The V call is TRBV4-1, the J call TRBJ2-3, with a weak D call TRBD1 (6 bases). This CDR3 comprises 17 residues. Trimming removed 4 bases from V and 0 bases from J, with 17 bases in between. Germline loops: CDR1 MGHRA, CDR2 YSYEKL. CDR3 in amino acids: CASSRQPQGTSTDTQYF. The CDR3 nucleotides are TGCGCCAGCAGCCGCCAACCACAGGGTACGAGCACAGATACGCAGTATTTT.